A selection of T cell receptor beta chains follows, all from one sample in a study of blood T cell repertoires in COVID-19. TCRdb keeps only in-frame clones here, not all; method: immunoSEQ multiplex PCR. This sample has over 250,000 clones; 75% to 90% occur once, and the top ten carry around 2.1%. The specimen sequenced was peripheral blood. Source of these receptors: a man in his fifties with acute or convalescent COVID-19. CDR3s include the opening cysteine and the closing phenylalanine or tryptophan. The D gene is left open where the match is weak. Size values are once, few and many counts, or a class for expanded clones, and some rows have none.

v_gene: TRBV5-1
j_gene: TRBJ2-3
d_gene: TRBD2
abundance: -
CDR3aa: CASSRLAGGLPEDTQYF
CDR3nt: TGCGCCAGCAGCCGACTAGCGGGGGGCCTTCCGGAAGATACGCAGTATTTT

v_gene: TRBV5-4
j_gene: TRBJ2-3
d_gene: -
abundance: -
CDR3aa: CASSLGAAFGDTQYF
CDR3nt: TGTGCCAGCAGCTTGGGCGCGGCGTTCGGAGATACGCAGTATTTT

v_gene: TRBV11-2
j_gene: TRBJ2-7
d_gene: -
abundance: -
CDR3aa: CASSLDRATEEGYEQYF
CDR3nt: TGTGCCAGCAGCTTAGATCGGGCGACAGAAGAAGGCTACGAGCAGTACTTC

v_gene: TRBV7-2
j_gene: TRBJ1-1
d_gene: TRBD1
abundance: -
CDR3aa: CASSGDRVVAFF
CDR3nt: TGTGCCAGCAGCGGGGACAGGGTGGTAGCTTTCTTT

v_gene: TRBV27
j_gene: TRBJ1-1
d_gene: -
abundance: -
CDR3aa: CASSLRQKNTEAFF
CDR3nt: TGTGCCAGCAGTTTAAGACAGAAGAACACTGAAGCTTTCTTT

v_gene: TRBV27
j_gene: TRBJ1-2
d_gene: -
abundance: -
CDR3aa: CASSLHREVGYGYTF
CDR3nt: TGTGCCAGCAGTTTGCACAGGGAAGTAGGCTATGGCTACACCTTC

v_gene: TRBV10-1
j_gene: TRBJ1-1
d_gene: -
abundance: few
CDR3aa: CASSESAKAFF
CDR3nt: TGCGCCAGCAGTGAATCCGCTAAAGCTTTCTTT

v_gene: TRBV5-1
j_gene: TRBJ1-6
d_gene: TRBD1
abundance: -
CDR3aa: CASSSGQASSYNSPLHF
CDR3nt: TGCGCCAGCAGCTCTGGACAGGCTAGCTCCTATAATTCACCCCTCCACTTT

v_gene: TRBV2
j_gene: TRBJ2-2
d_gene: TRBD1
abundance: few
CDR3aa: CASTGQANTGELFF
CDR3nt: TGTGCCAGCACTGGACAGGCCAACACCGGGGAGCTGTTTTTT

v_gene: TRBV4-1
j_gene: TRBJ1-2
d_gene: -
abundance: -
CDR3aa: CASSQGGSVGYTF
CDR3nt: TGCGCCAGCAGCCAAGGTGGGAGTGTTGGCTACACCTTC

v_gene: TRBV5-6
j_gene: TRBJ1-2
d_gene: -
abundance: -
CDR3aa: CASRYRRANYGYTF
CDR3nt: TGTGCCAGCAGGTACAGGAGGGCGAACTATGGCTACACCTTC

v_gene: TRBV11-1
j_gene: TRBJ1-6
d_gene: TRBD1
abundance: -
CDR3aa: CASSPPGQVPPLHF
CDR3nt: TGTGCCAGCAGCCCTCCGGGACAGGTTCCCCCCCTCCACTTT

v_gene: TRBV3-1/TRBV3-2
j_gene: TRBJ1-2
d_gene: -
abundance: -
CDR3aa: CASSQVAEDYGYTF
CDR3nt: TGTGCCAGCAGCCAAGTAGCCGAGGACTATGGCTACACCTTC

v_gene: TRBV6-6
j_gene: TRBJ1-5
d_gene: -
abundance: -
CDR3aa: CASSYSKDSQHF
CDR3nt: TGTGCCAGCAGTTACTCGAAGGACTCCCAGCATTTT

v_gene: TRBV5-6
j_gene: TRBJ2-7
d_gene: -
abundance: -
CDR3aa: CASSLTGVPYEQYF
CDR3nt: TGTGCCAGCAGCTTGACGGGGGTACCATACGAGCAGTACTTC

v_gene: TRBV3-1/TRBV3-2
j_gene: TRBJ1-4
d_gene: TRBD1
abundance: once
CDR3aa: CASSSRQGATEKLFF
CDR3nt: TGTGCCAGCAGCTCCCGACAGGGGGCCACTGAAAAACTGTTTTTT

v_gene: TRBV29-1
j_gene: TRBJ1-2
d_gene: -
abundance: -
CDR3aa: CSAQGMGGYTF
CDR3nt: TGCAGCGCCCAGGGGATGGGGGGCTACACCTTC

v_gene: TRBV5-6
j_gene: TRBJ1-2
d_gene: -
abundance: -
CDR3aa: CASSLAPGDGYTF
CDR3nt: TGTGCCAGCAGCTTGGCCCCGGGGGATGGCTACACCTTC

v_gene: TRBV30
j_gene: TRBJ1-5
d_gene: TRBD1
abundance: -
CDR3aa: CAWSYTGVNQPQHF
CDR3nt: TGTGCCTGGAGTTACACAGGGGTAAATCAGCCCCAGCATTTT

v_gene: TRBV12-5
j_gene: TRBJ2-2
d_gene: TRBD1
abundance: -
CDR3aa: CASGERTGGNTGELFF
CDR3nt: TGTGCTAGTGGGGAACGGACAGGGGGGAACACCGGGGAGCTGTTTTTT

v_gene: TRBV7-9
j_gene: TRBJ2-6
d_gene: -
abundance: -
CDR3aa: CASSLVGRSSGANVLTF
CDR3nt: TGTGCCAGCAGCTTAGTCGGCAGGTCCTCTGGGGCCAACGTCCTGACTTTC

v_gene: TRBV10-1
j_gene: TRBJ2-3
d_gene: TRBD2
abundance: -
CDR3aa: CASSESSGTSGTDTQYF
CDR3nt: TGCGCCAGCAGTGAGTCGTCTGGGACTAGCGGCACAGATACGCAGTATTTT

v_gene: TRBV11-2
j_gene: TRBJ2-5
d_gene: -
abundance: -
CDR3aa: CASSSWATGQETQYF
CDR3nt: TGTGCCAGCAGCTCGTGGGCGACAGGTCAAGAGACCCAGTACTTC